This section outlines one T cell receptor (delta chain) sequence together with its context. Its antigen remains unknown. Vdelta1+ thymocyte sorts reached between roughly 97% and 99.6% purity. The template was reverse-transcribed extracted RNA. CDR3 amplicons came from multiplex PCR with pooled V-gene forward and constant-region reverse primers. TCRdb reran clone calling via CATT on the multiplex PCR reads. Of 21,000 or so delta-chain clones listed, 7% to 8.5% are singletons. Looked up from germline, CDR1 is TSWWSYY and CDR2 is QGS. V lost 0 bases and J lost 0, with 20 bases in between. This CDR3 is built from 19 residues. This entry belongs to a study of Vδ1+ human thymocytes. The study, taken as a whole, reports: Thymic TRG and TRD repertoires appeared highly polyclonal.

The rearrangement links TRDV1 to TRDJ1, with D perhaps matching TRDD3 (6 bases). Sequences were obtained from Vdelta1+ gamma-delta thymocytes from the thymus. Documented subset: FACS-sorted CD3+ TCRalphabeta- TCRVdelta1+ TCRVdelta2- thymocytes. The TCR originated in a child less than two years old who had congenital heart surgery. CDR3 in amino acids: CALGELPDTGTSYTDKLIF. The CDR3 DNA reads TGTGCTCTTGGGGAACTCCCGGATACTGGGACCTCGTACACCGATAAACTCATCTTT.